These T cell receptor beta chains were read from a single sample in a study of CD8+ T cells in alopecia areata. The method was immunoSEQ multiplex PCR; TCRdb's version includes in-frame clones alone and lacks a portion of them. The top ten hold around 21% of the sample, which has 50,000 to 65,000 clones, more than 45% seen once. The specimen comprised CD8+ T cells sorted from blood, sampled at approximately week 36, from a patient treated with tofacitinib. These receptors were collected from a human donor with alopecia areata. Both conserved end residues are part of each CDR3. D genes are given only for firm matches. The listing skips clone size in some rows; elsewhere it reads once, few, many or a size class.

V gene: TRBV19; D gene: .; CDR3 length: 15; J gene: TRBJ1-1; clone size: .; CDR3 protein: CASSSLGGAGTEAFF; CDR3 DNA: TGTGCCAGTAGTAGTCTCGGAGGGGCCGGGACTGAAGCTTTCTTT
V gene: TRBV7-9; D gene: TRBD2; CDR3 length: 16; J gene: TRBJ2-7; clone size: few; CDR3 protein: CASSPPGGVFTYEQYF; CDR3 DNA: TGTGCCAGCAGCCCCCCTGGGGGGGTCTTTACCTACGAGCAGTACTTC
V gene: TRBV29-1; D gene: TRBD1; CDR3 length: 16; J gene: TRBJ2-6; clone size: .; CDR3 protein: CSVMTGGHSGANVLTF; CDR3 DNA: TGCAGCGTAATGACAGGGGGCCACTCTGGGGCCAACGTCCTGACTTTC
V gene: TRBV10-3; D gene: TRBD2; CDR3 length: 16; J gene: TRBJ2-7; clone size: once; CDR3 protein: CAISELGGRELDEQYF; CDR3 DNA: TGTGCCATCAGTGAGTTAGGTGGGCGGGAGTTGGACGAGCAGTACTTC
V gene: TRBV7-9; D gene: .; CDR3 length: 13; J gene: TRBJ1-1; clone size: .; CDR3 protein: CASSLAGYTEAFF; CDR3 DNA: TGTGCCAGCAGCTTAGCAGGATACACTGAAGCTTTCTTT
V gene: TRBV30; D gene: .; CDR3 length: 16; J gene: TRBJ1-1; clone size: few; CDR3 protein: CAWSVLGGGQVNEAFF; CDR3 DNA: TGTGCCTGGAGTGTACTGGGAGGAGGGCAGGTCAATGAAGCTTTCTTT
V gene: TRBV29-1; D gene: .; CDR3 length: 14; J gene: TRBJ1-3; clone size: .; CDR3 protein: CSVVGAYTGNTIYF; CDR3 DNA: TGCAGCGTTGTCGGGGCCTACACGGGAAACACCATATATTTT
V gene: TRBV11-2; D gene: .; CDR3 length: 16; J gene: TRBJ2-5; clone size: .; CDR3 protein: CASSSGGAGIQETQYF; CDR3 DNA: TGTGCCAGCAGCTCCGGCGGAGCGGGTATCCAAGAGACCCAGTACTTC
V gene: TRBV11-2; D gene: TRBD2; CDR3 length: 15; J gene: TRBJ2-5; clone size: .; CDR3 protein: CASSLAPTSTETQYF; CDR3 DNA: TGTGCCAGCAGCTTAGCCCCGACTAGCACGGAGACCCAGTACTTC
V gene: TRBV6-5; D gene: TRBD1; CDR3 length: 13; J gene: TRBJ2-2; clone size: once; CDR3 protein: CATHRGNTGELFF; CDR3 DNA: TGTGCGACTCACAGGGGGAACACCGGGGAGCTGTTTTTT
V gene: TRBV29-1; D gene: TRBD2; CDR3 length: 14; J gene: TRBJ2-1; clone size: few; CDR3 protein: CSVTTSGKGNEQFF; CDR3 DNA: TGCAGCGTCACAACTAGCGGGAAGGGAAATGAGCAGTTCTTC
V gene: TRBV11-2; D gene: .; CDR3 length: 15; J gene: TRBJ2-5; clone size: .; CDR3 protein: CASSHPPAGVETQYF; CDR3 DNA: TGTGCCAGCAGCCACCCCCCGGCAGGGGTAGAGACCCAGTACTTC
V gene: TRBV5-1; D gene: .; CDR3 length: 13; J gene: TRBJ2-5; clone size: .; CDR3 protein: CASSLDGRMAQYF; CDR3 DNA: TGCGCCAGCAGCTTGGACGGACGTATGGCCCAGTACTTC
V gene: TRBV4-1; D gene: .; CDR3 length: 13; J gene: TRBJ2-7; clone size: .; CDR3 protein: CASSQVGVYEQYF; CDR3 DNA: TGCGCCAGCAGCCAAGTTGGGGTCTACGAGCAGTACTTC
V gene: TRBV7-6; D gene: .; CDR3 length: 14; J gene: TRBJ2-7; clone size: .; CDR3 protein: CASSLSAGGYEQYF; CDR3 DNA: TGTGCCAGCAGCTTATCAGCGGGTGGCTACGAGCAGTACTTC
V gene: TRBV28; D gene: .; CDR3 length: 12; J gene: TRBJ2-7; clone size: .; CDR3 protein: CASTDNSYEQYF; CDR3 DNA: TGTGCCAGCACGGACAACTCCTACGAGCAGTACTTC
V gene: TRBV7-9; D gene: .; CDR3 length: 12; J gene: TRBJ2-7; clone size: few; CDR3 protein: CASSLVIVEQYF; CDR3 DNA: TGTGCCAGCAGCTTAGTTATAGTCGAGCAGTACTTC
V gene: TRBV7-2; D gene: .; CDR3 length: 14; J gene: TRBJ1-1; clone size: few; CDR3 protein: CASSWTVMNTEAFF; CDR3 DNA: TGTGCCAGCAGCTGGACAGTCATGAACACTGAAGCTTTCTTT
V gene: TRBV11-1; D gene: .; CDR3 length: 13; J gene: TRBJ2-1; clone size: .; CDR3 protein: CASERPSYNEQFF; CDR3 DNA: TGTGCCAGCGAAAGGCCCTCCTACAATGAGCAGTTCTTC
V gene: TRBV7-9; D gene: .; CDR3 length: 17; J gene: TRBJ2-5; clone size: .; CDR3 protein: CASSLETGTQAEETQYF; CDR3 DNA: TGTGCCAGCAGCCTCGAAACCGGGACACAGGCCGAAGAGACCCAGTACTTC
V gene: TRBV29-1; D gene: .; CDR3 length: 15; J gene: TRBJ2-3; clone size: .; CDR3 protein: CSVEGTEQSTDTQYF; CDR3 DNA: TGCAGCGTTGAGGGAACGGAACAAAGCACAGATACGCAGTATTTT
V gene: TRBV20-1; D gene: .; CDR3 length: 11; J gene: TRBJ2-7; clone size: .; CDR3 protein: CSANWGYEQYF; CDR3 DNA: TGCAGTGCTAATTGGGGCTACGAGCAGTACTTC
V gene: TRBV4-1; D gene: TRBD2; CDR3 length: 15; J gene: TRBJ2-1; clone size: .; CDR3 protein: CASSPTLAAYNEQFF; CDR3 DNA: TGCGCCAGCAGCCCAACCCTAGCGGCATACAATGAGCAGTTCTTC
V gene: TRBV29-1; D gene: TRBD1; CDR3 length: 13; J gene: TRBJ2-7; clone size: .; CDR3 protein: CSVLTGGWDEQYF; CDR3 DNA: TGCAGCGTTTTAACAGGGGGCTGGGACGAGCAGTACTTC
V gene: TRBV18; D gene: .; CDR3 length: 12; J gene: TRBJ1-5; clone size: few; CDR3 protein: CASSPHNQPQHF; CDR3 DNA: TGTGCCAGCTCACCCCACAATCAGCCCCAGCATTTT
V gene: TRBV7-2; D gene: .; CDR3 length: 12; J gene: TRBJ2-7; clone size: few; CDR3 protein: CASSSNYYEQYF; CDR3 DNA: TGTGCCAGCAGCTCGAACTACTACGAGCAGTACTTC
V gene: TRBV6-5; D gene: .; CDR3 length: 11; J gene: TRBJ1-1; clone size: .; CDR3 protein: CASSYGEGAFF; CDR3 DNA: TGTGCCAGCAGTTATGGTGAGGGAGCTTTCTTT
V gene: TRBV29-1; D gene: TRBD1; CDR3 length: 14; J gene: TRBJ1-2; clone size: .; CDR3 protein: CSVRTTGEGYGYTF; CDR3 DNA: TGCAGCGTGAGGACCACAGGGGAAGGCTATGGCTACACCTTC
V gene: TRBV7-9; D gene: TRBD2; CDR3 length: 15; J gene: TRBJ2-1; clone size: .; CDR3 protein: CASSSLTGGVNEQFF; CDR3 DNA: TGTGCCAGCAGCTCCCTGACGGGAGGGGTCAATGAGCAGTTCTTC
V gene: TRBV4-1; D gene: TRBD1; CDR3 length: 14; J gene: TRBJ2-7; clone size: .; CDR3 protein: CASSQVTGEYEQYF; CDR3 DNA: TGCGCCAGCAGCCAAGTCACAGGGGAATACGAGCAGTACTTC
V gene: TRBV11-2; D gene: .; CDR3 length: 15; J gene: TRBJ1-4; clone size: few; CDR3 protein: CASSLRDATNEKLFF; CDR3 DNA: TGTGCCAGCAGCCTAAGGGATGCAACTAATGAAAAACTGTTTTTT
V gene: TRBV4-3; D gene: TRBD1; CDR3 length: 17; J gene: TRBJ2-6; clone size: .; CDR3 protein: CASSQDRGNSGANVLTF; CDR3 DNA: TGCGCCAGCAGCCAAGACAGGGGGAACTCTGGGGCCAACGTCCTGACTTTC
V gene: TRBV29-1; D gene: .; CDR3 length: 12; J gene: TRBJ2-2; clone size: few; CDR3 protein: CSVPMGTGELFF; CDR3 DNA: TGCAGCGTCCCCATGGGGACCGGGGAGCTGTTTTTT
V gene: TRBV4-1; D gene: .; CDR3 length: 12; J gene: TRBJ2-2; clone size: .; CDR3 protein: CASAGSVGELFF; CDR3 DNA: TGCGCCAGCGCAGGATCAGTCGGGGAGCTGTTTTTT
V gene: TRBV30; D gene: .; CDR3 length: 13; J gene: TRBJ1-1; clone size: .; CDR3 protein: CAWSVIGAAEAFF; CDR3 DNA: TGTGCCTGGAGTGTAATTGGGGCCGCTGAAGCTTTCTTT
V gene: TRBV23-1; D gene: .; CDR3 length: 16; J gene: TRBJ2-6; clone size: .; CDR3 protein: CASSHPLSTGANVLTF; CDR3 DNA: TGCGCCAGCAGTCACCCCCTTTCGACTGGGGCCAACGTCCTGACTTTC
V gene: TRBV13; D gene: .; CDR3 length: 15; J gene: TRBJ2-3; clone size: few; CDR3 protein: CASSPTSIRTDTQYF; CDR3 DNA: TGTGCCAGCAGCCCTACTAGCATTCGCACAGATACGCAGTATTTT